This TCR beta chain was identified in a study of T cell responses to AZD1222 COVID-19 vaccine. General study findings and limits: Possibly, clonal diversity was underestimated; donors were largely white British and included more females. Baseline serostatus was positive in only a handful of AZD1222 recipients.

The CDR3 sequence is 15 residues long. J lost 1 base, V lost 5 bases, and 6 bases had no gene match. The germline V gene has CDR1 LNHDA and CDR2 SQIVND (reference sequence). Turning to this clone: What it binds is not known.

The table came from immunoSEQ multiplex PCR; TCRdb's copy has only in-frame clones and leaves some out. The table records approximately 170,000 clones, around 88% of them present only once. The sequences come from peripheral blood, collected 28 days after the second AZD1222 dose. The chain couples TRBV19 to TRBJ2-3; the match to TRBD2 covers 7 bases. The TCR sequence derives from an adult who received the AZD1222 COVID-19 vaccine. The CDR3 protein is CASSVSGEGTDTQYF. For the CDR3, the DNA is TGTGCCAGTAGTGTAAGCGGGGAGGGCACAGATACGCAGTATTTT.